Listed here are 19 T cell receptor beta chains from one sample, sequenced in a study of neurological immune-mediated disorders. TCRdb re-called the 5' RACE reads through MiXCR, storing one row per CDR3 protein. Of 40,000 or so distinct CDR3 sequences in the sample, less than 15% are singletons; the top ten hold approximately 30%. Sequences were obtained from PBMCs. Receptors were obtained from a woman aged 45-65 years with HTLV-1-associated myelopathy (HAM/TSP).

The chain is built from TRBV6-4 and TRBJ2-3; TRBD2 might be the D (6 bases). V was clipped by 0 bases and J by 8 bases, with 9 bases between them. The germline V gene encodes CDR1 MRHNA and CDR2 SNTAGT. The CDR3 is made up of 13 amino acids. This chain's CDR3 is CASSDSRGGTQYF. In DNA form, the CDR3 reads TGTGCCAGCAGTGACTCGAGGGGAGGTACGCAGTATTTT.

This clonotype was recorded at least ten times. This chain connects TRBV27 to TRBJ1-5, with a possible D match to TRBD1 (6 bases). V lost 2 bases and J 0 bases, leaving 8 bases between the germline ends. Germline lookup yields CDR1 MNHEY and CDR2 SMNVEV (reference sequence). This CDR3 is 15 amino acids long. The CDR3 DNA sequence: TGTGCCAGCAGTTTAGGACAGTATAGCAATCAGCCCCAGCATTTT. Its protein product is CASSLGQYSNQPQHF.

In its sample, this clonotype was seen many times. The gene calls are TRBV20-1 and TRBJ2-1; TRBD2 matches at 7 bases. The V and J ends lost 2 bases and 10 bases, in that order; junction bases with no gene match: 5. This CDR3 spans 12 amino acids. Germline CDR1 reads DFQATT; CDR2 reads SNEGSKA (reference sequence). CDR3 protein: CSARRPGGEQFF. The CDR3 DNA reads as TGCAGTGCTAGACGGCCGGGGGGAGAGCAGTTCTTC.

This clonotype was counted at least ten times. The chain uses TRBV20-1 and TRBJ2-3; 7 bases are shared with TRBD2. After removal of 0 bases from V and 7 bases from J, the junction contained 4 bases not matched to a gene. From germline, CDR1 is DFQATT and CDR2 SNEGSKA (reference sequence). This CDR3 region has 13 residues. The CDR3 is CSAREAAGYTQYF. As DNA, the CDR3 is TGCAGTGCTAGAGAGGCAGCGGGGTATACGCAGTATTTT.

This clonotype came up many times. CDR3 sequence (DNA): TGTGCCAGCAGCGTAGCTTCGGACAGGGGGCTGTCTGGAAACACCATATATTTT. Protein sequence: CASSVASDRGLSGNTIYF. The V gene is TRBV9, the J gene TRBJ1-3; 11 bases are a match to TRBD1. The germline CDR1 and CDR2 sequences are SGDLS and YYNGEE. The V gene end was trimmed by 0 bases and the J gene end by 1 base; junction bases not matched to a gene: 6. The CDR3 sequence is 18 residues long. Looking up the rest from reference TRBV9 and TRBJ1-3 gives the full variable domain: DSGVTQTPKHLITATGQRVTLRCSPRSGDLSVYWYQQSLDQGLQFLIQYYNGEERAKGNILERFSAQQFPDLHSELNLSSLELGDSALYFCASSVASDRGLSGNTIYFGEGSWLTVV.

This clonotype was recorded at least ten times. The chain couples TRBV9 to TRBJ2-1; 10 nucleotides match TRBD1. CDR3 length: 15 amino acids. The V and J ends lost 5 bases and 9 bases, in that order; junction bases with no gene match: 11. From germline, CDR1 is SGDLS and CDR2 YYNGEE. The chain's CDR3 is CASSGQGGTYGEQFF. CDR3 DNA sequence: TGTGCCAGCAGTGGACAGGGGGGGACATACGGTGAGCAGTTCTTC.

Many counts were recorded for this clonotype. The chain is built from TRBV5-1 and TRBJ1-1, with 12 bases fitting TRBD1. The CDR3 runs 19 residues. CDR1 SGHRS and CDR2 YFSETQ come from the germline V gene. Unmatched junction bases numbered 14, after V lost 4 bases and J lost 1 base. The CDR3 DNA sequence: TGCGCCAGCAGCCCGACCCCCGGGACAGGGGGCCGGAGGAACACTGAAGCTTTCTTT. Translation: CASSPTPGTGGRRNTEAFF.

About this clonotype itself: A much larger clone lies one base from this, so it may be a read error. The chain links TRBV20-1 to TRBJ2-1, with D unresolved. Germline assignment: CDR1 DFQATT and CDR2 SNEGSKA (reference sequence). Trimming pared 6 bases from V and 4 bases from J, leaving 13 bases between. This CDR3 contains 13 residues. CDR3 in DNA: TGCAGTGCCGCGGAACAGATGTACAATGAGCAGTTCTTC. Translation gives CSAAEQMYNEQFF.

The chain uses TRBV20-1 and TRBJ1-1; D is possibly TRBD1 (6 bases). CDR3 length: 12 amino acids. The V end was cut by 0 bases, the J end by 7 bases, with 9 bases between. CDR1 is DFQATT, CDR2 SNEGSKA, per germline (reference sequence). The CDR3 nucleotides read TGCAGTGCTAGAGACAGGGACATTGAAGCTTTCTTT. Its translation is CSARDRDIEAFF.

About this clonotype: Mismatch with germline at one junction end may stem from a read error. V and J are TRBV7-7 and TRBJ2-6; D not resolved. The V gene's germline CDR1 is SSHAT and CDR2 FNYEAQ (reference sequence). The CDR3 spans 15 residues. The chain's CDR3 is CASSSGGIGANVLTF. The CDR3 region has the DNA TGTGCTAGCAGCTCCGGCGGAATTGGGGCCAACGTCCTGACTTTC.

A word on this clonotype: The junction departs from the called germline gene at one end, perhaps through a read error. The chain uses TRBV20-1 and TRBJ2-5; 13 nucleotides match TRBD2. From germline, CDR1 is DFQATT and CDR2 SNEGSKA (reference sequence). The CDR3 consists of 16 residues. Written as DNA, the CDR3 is TGCAGTACTAGTGGTAACTCCGGACTAGCGGGGGAGACCCTGTACTTC. It yields the protein CSTSGNSGLAGETLYF.

This clonotype has ten or more counts. V usage is TRBV27 and J usage is TRBJ1-1; D is unresolved. The CDR3 length is 13 residues. Germline V gives CDR1 MNHEY, CDR2 SMNVEV (reference sequence). V was shortened by 6 bases and J by 1 base, with 9 bases between the two germline ends. The CDR3 coding sequence is TGTGCCAGCAGGAAGTGGCAGAACACTGAAGCTTTCTTT. Translating it yields CASRKWQNTEAFF.

In its sample, this clonotype was seen many times. The chain joins TRBV9 to TRBJ1-6, with D tentatively TRBD1 (5 bases). Germline CDR1 SGDLS, CDR2 YYNGEE. Trimming cost V 3 bases and J 5 bases, with 12 bases left between them. This CDR3 region has 15 residues. The CDR3 DNA reads as TGTGCCAGCAGCGCCCGGGGGACTGATAATTCACCCCTCCACTTT. Protein sequence: CASSARGTDNSPLHF.

This clonotype was recorded at least ten times. V is TRBV5-5 and J is TRBJ1-1, with D unclear. V shed 2 bases and J shed 0 bases, with 11 bases lying between them. The CDR3 runs 15 residues. Germline lookup yields CDR1 SGHKS and CDR2 YYEKEE (reference sequence). CDR3 residues: CASSFGVAVNTEAFF. In DNA, the CDR3 is TGTGCCAGCAGCTTCGGCGTGGCAGTGAACACTGAAGCTTTCTTT.

By sample share, this clonotype is medium-sized (0.01 to 0.1%). This chain links TRBV20-1 with TRBJ1-3; D possibly corresponds to TRBD1 (5 bases). Germline CDR1 is DFQATT and CDR2 is SNEGSKA (reference sequence). This CDR3 has 15 amino acids. V was clipped by 1 base and J by 1 base, with 11 bases between them. The chain's CDR3 is CSARGDPGSGNTIYF. The CDR3 coding sequence is TGCAGTGCTAGAGGGGACCCGGGATCTGGAAACACCATATATTTT.

The chain is built from TRBV5-1 and TRBJ2-2; 13 nucleotides agree with TRBD2. Germline V gene sequence: CDR1 SGHRS, CDR2 YFSETQ. This CDR3 comprises 19 residues. Trimming at V came to 1 base and at J to 6 bases, leaving 12 bases not matched to a gene. CDR3 in DNA: TGCGCCAGCAGCTTGACTCCGGGACTAGCGGGGTGGCCGGCCGGGGAGCTGTTTTTT. It translates to CASSLTPGLAGWPAGELFF.

This clonotype was recorded many times. This chain links TRBV12-5 with TRBJ2-2; D call uncertain. The length of the CDR3 is 12 residues. V gave up 6 bases and J gave up 5 bases, with 7 bases separating them. Per the germline V gene, CDR1 is LGHNT and CDR2 is FRNRAP. Here the CDR3 reads CASGTHTGELFF. In nucleotides, the CDR3 is TGTGCTAGTGGGACACATACCGGGGAGCTGTTTTTT.

The sample holds many counts of this clonotype. V gene TRBV20-1 combines with J gene TRBJ1-2; the D is unclear. CDR3 length equals 15 residues. The V and J ends lost 2 bases and 3 bases respectively, with 16 bases between them. CDR1 and CDR2 (germline): DFQATT, SNEGSKA (reference sequence). The CDR3 bases are TGCAGTGCTAGACCGGGGTTCGCGGTTCACTATGGCTACACCTTC. It codes for CSARPGFAVHYGYTF.

This clonotype was counted many times. This chain links TRBV12-3 or TRBV12-4 with TRBJ2-3; 7 positions agree with TRBD1. This CDR3 comprises 15 residues. Trimming removed 3 bases from V and 4 bases from J; junction bases left unmatched: 7. The CDR3: CASSLNRGIADTQYF. The DNA of the CDR3 is TGTGCCAGCAGTTTGAACAGGGGAATTGCAGATACGCAGTATTTT.